This T cell receptor (beta chain) was found in a study of cytomegalovirus exposure and HLA in healthy donors. A word on this clone: No antigen is known for it.

Germline values: CDR1 MDHEN, CDR2 SYDVKM. There are 15 residues in the CDR3. Trimming pared 6 bases from V and 4 bases from J, leaving 18 bases between. Broader study findings: As immune exposure information, only CMV serostatus was available. What a later analysis reportedly showed was that an Asian-associated ancestry cluster had fewer N-insertions than the approximately 720-donor mean.

The primer mix had 60 Vbeta and 13 Jbeta primers. Method: immunoSEQ multiplex PCR; TCRdb's copy keeps in-frame clones and lacks some. The table has around 99,000 clones, 73% seen once. The receptor's source is a man between 35 and 55 years old in good health and CMV-seronegative. The specimen sequenced was PBMCs. The chain employs TRBV28 and TRBJ2-5, with D possibly TRBD2 on 5 matching bases. The CDR3 loop is CASSREEGLGETQYF. CDR3 in DNA: TGTGCCAGCAGCCGGGAAGAGGGCTTAGGAGAGACCCAGTACTTC.